These T cell receptor beta chains were read from a single sample in a study of control samples from healthy donors and cancer patients. Sequencing was performed with immunoSEQ multiplex PCR; in TCRdb, only in-frame clones are kept and a portion is missing. The table lists under 300,000 clones, around 80% of them singletons. Sequenced: PBMCs. All receptors derive from a woman in her sixties or seventies with lung cancer. CDR3s include the opening cysteine and the closing phenylalanine or tryptophan. Fields, in order: V gene, D gene, clone size, J gene, CDR3 DNA, CDR3 protein. A D gene is named only where the DNA matches it firmly. Size is omitted from some rows. Given values are once, few, many or a class for expanded clones.

TRBV18	NA	NA	TRBJ1-1	TGTGCCAGCTCACAATCGGGCGTCGGCACTGAAGCTTTCTTT	CASSQSGVGTEAFF
TRBV6-5	NA	NA	TRBJ2-7	TGTGCCAGCCAGCGGGACAGGAGCTCCTACGAGCAGTACTTC	CASQRDRSSYEQYF
TRBV6-2/TRBV6-3	NA	few	TRBJ1-1	TGTGCCAGCAGCCTTTACCGATCTCAAAACACTGAAGCTTTCTTT	CASSLYRSQNTEAFF
TRBV29-1	NA	few	TRBJ1-1	TGCAGCGTTTCGGGAGGGGGGACTGAAGCTTTCTTT	CSVSGGGTEAFF
TRBV6-6	TRBD2	NA	TRBJ2-3	TGTGCCAGCAGTTACGGGGCGGGAGGAGGGGATACGCAGTATTTT	CASSYGAGGGDTQYF
TRBV2	NA	NA	TRBJ1-4	TGTGCCAGCAGTGATCGGGGTCGAGCTAATGAAAAACTGTTTTTT	CASSDRGRANEKLFF
TRBV7-6	NA	NA	TRBJ2-1	TGTGCCAGCAGCTTAGCCGGGGGATGGTACAATGAGCAGTTCTTC	CASSLAGGWYNEQFF
TRBV5-5	NA	NA	TRBJ1-1	TGTGCCAGCAGCTTGGGAGCCTTGAACACTGAAGCTTTCTTT	CASSLGALNTEAFF
TRBV7-6	TRBD1	once	TRBJ1-1	TGTGCCAGCAGCTCAACAGGACAGGGTTCCACTGAAGCTTTCTTT	CASSSTGQGSTEAFF
TRBV12-5	NA	few	TRBJ2-3	TGTGCTAGTGGTTTGGGCAGACCCTTCACAGATACGCAGTATTTT	CASGLGRPFTDTQYF
TRBV10-2	NA	NA	TRBJ1-5	TGCGCCAGCAGCCCGGACAACAATCAGCCCCAGCATTTT	CASSPDNNQPQHF
TRBV5-1	TRBD2	NA	TRBJ2-5	TGCGCCAGCAGCTTGGGCGGGAGCGGGGCAGAGACCCAGTACTTC	CASSLGGSGAETQYF
TRBV3-1/TRBV3-2	NA	few	TRBJ1-3	TGTGCCAGCATGGGGTTCGCAAACACCATATATTTT	CASMGFANTIYF
TRBV9	NA	NA	TRBJ1-2	TGTGCCAGCAGCGTAGGGTTCTATGGCTACACCTTC	CASSVGFYGYTF
TRBV12-3/TRBV12-4	NA	NA	TRBJ1-2	TGTGCCAGCAGTTTAGGGGGGTCCTATGGCTACACCTTC	CASSLGGSYGYTF
TRBV12-5	TRBD2	NA	TRBJ2-1	TGTGCTAGTGGTTTGGCCCTAACGGGACTAGGTGACAATGAGCAGTTCTTC	CASGLALTGLGDNEQFF
TRBV7-2	NA	NA	TRBJ2-3	TGTGCCAGCAGCTCGTCTAGCGATCCCGCTGATACGCAGTATTTT	CASSSSSDPADTQYF
TRBV5-1	NA	NA	TRBJ2-3	TGCGCCAGCAGCCACGGACTGACGGGGGGCCCAGATACGCAGTATTTT	CASSHGLTGGPDTQYF
TRBV7-2	NA	NA	TRBJ1-5	TGTGCCAGCAGCCTTTCCTGGACTAGTCAGCCCCAGCATTTT	CASSLSWTSQPQHF
TRBV4-1	NA	few	TRBJ2-2	TGCGCCAGCAGCCAAGGACAGCCGAACACCGGGGAGCTGTTTTTT	CASSQGQPNTGELFF
TRBV5-1	TRBD2	NA	TRBJ2-5	TGCGCCAGCAGCTCAGGACTAGCGGGAGGGAGAGAGACCCAGTACTTC	CASSSGLAGGRETQYF
TRBV6-6	NA	once	TRBJ1-3	TGTGCCAGCAGTCAGGGTTACTCTGGAAACACCATATATTTT	CASSQGYSGNTIYF
TRBV24-1	TRBD1	NA	TRBJ1-5	TGTGCCACCAGTGATCGGACAGGGGTTAGAAACCAGCCCCAGCATTTT	CATSDRTGVRNQPQHF
TRBV5-1	NA	NA	TRBJ2-7	TGCGCCAGCAGCTTTCTCGAGTTCGGACCCTACGAGCAGTACTTC	CASSFLEFGPYEQYF
TRBV7-9	TRBD1	NA	TRBJ2-1	TGTGCCAGCAGCTTAGGGACAGGGGTTCAAGAGCAGTTCTTC	CASSLGTGVQEQFF
TRBV6-1	NA	NA	TRBJ2-7	TGTGCCAGCAGTGAAGTGGGTAGGGACTTCGAGCAGTACTTC	CASSEVGRDFEQYF
TRBV9	NA	few	TRBJ1-1	TGTGCCAGCAGCGTTAACCCGGGACCGACCAACACTGAAGCTTTCTTT	CASSVNPGPTNTEAFF
TRBV7-9	NA	few	TRBJ2-7	TGTGCCAGCAGCTTAGCGGGGGTATCGTACGAGCAGTACTTC	CASSLAGVSYEQYF
TRBV6-6	NA	NA	TRBJ1-3	TGTGCCAGCAGTTACGCAAGGGTCCGCTCTGGAAACACCATATATTTT	CASSYARVRSGNTIYF
TRBV28	NA	NA	TRBJ2-4	TGTGCCAGCAGTTTAAGAACAGGACGGGACATTCAGTACTTC	CASSLRTGRDIQYF
TRBV9	NA	NA	TRBJ1-5	TGTGCCAGCAGCGTACAGATCGGTCAGCCCCAGCATTTT	CASSVQIGQPQHF
TRBV28	TRBD1	NA	TRBJ1-6	TGTGCCAGCAGACCACCCGTACTCGGACAGGGTAGTTTCAATTCACCCCTCCACTTT	CASRPPVLGQGSFNSPLHF
TRBV5-1	TRBD1	few	TRBJ2-7	TGCGCCAGCAGCTTGGCCCCACAGGGGGTAGCCTACGAGCAGTACTTC	CASSLAPQGVAYEQYF
TRBV7-9	TRBD1	NA	TRBJ1-4	TGTGCCAGCAGGTCCGGACAGGGGGTTGAAAAACTGTTTTTT	CASRSGQGVEKLFF
TRBV6-5	NA	NA	TRBJ2-6	TGTGCCAGCCTTCTAGGTTCTGGGGCCAACGTCCTGACTTTC	CASLLGSGANVLTF
TRBV4-1	NA	NA	TRBJ2-1	TGCGCCAGCAGCCAAGATCTCTCACGACCCTCCTACAATGAGCAGTTCTTC	CASSQDLSRPSYNEQFF
TRBV28	NA	NA	TRBJ1-2	TGTGCCAGCAGATCGCCGGAGTCCCATGGCTACACCTTC	CASRSPESHGYTF
TRBV19	NA	NA	TRBJ2-2	TGTGCCAGTAGTATATCTAGTAGGACGAGGACCGGGGAGCTGTTTTTT	CASSISSRTRTGELFF
TRBV18	TRBD1	few	TRBJ2-3	TGTGCCAGCTCCCGGCAGGGGGCAGGGTCAGATACGCAGTATTTT	CASSRQGAGSDTQYF
TRBV20-1	NA	NA	TRBJ2-1	TGCAGTGCTAGTTCCGGGTATTTGAGGAATGAGCAGTTCTTC	CSASSGYLRNEQFF
TRBV9	NA	NA	TRBJ2-3	TGTGCCAGCAGCGTAGTCGGAAGCACAGATACGCAGTATTTT	CASSVVGSTDTQYF
TRBV6-5	TRBD1	NA	TRBJ2-1	TGTGCCAGCAGTTACGCGACAGGGTCCTACAATGAGCAGTTCTTC	CASSYATGSYNEQFF
TRBV19	NA	NA	TRBJ2-1	TGTGCCAGTAGTATCGGACTAGGGGGATACAATGAGCAGTTCTTC	CASSIGLGGYNEQFF
TRBV18	NA	NA	TRBJ2-7	TGTGCCAGCTCACCCCCGACAGCCCTTGAGCAGTACTTC	CASSPPTALEQYF
TRBV5-6	TRBD1	NA	TRBJ2-5	TGTGCCAGCAGCTTTCAACGGACAGGCCGCCAAGAGACCCAGTACTTC	CASSFQRTGRQETQYF
TRBV28	TRBD1	NA	TRBJ2-4	TGTGCCAGCAGTCCCTCGGGACAGGGGGCTTGGATTCAGTACTTC	CASSPSGQGAWIQYF
TRBV7-8	NA	NA	TRBJ2-5	TGTGCCAGCAGCCCGACAGACGGGGGAGAGACCCAGTACTTC	CASSPTDGGETQYF
TRBV7-9	NA	NA	TRBJ1-3	TGTGCCAGCAGCTTCGGACGGACCTCTGGAAACACCATATATTTT	CASSFGRTSGNTIYF
TRBV5-1	TRBD2	NA	TRBJ2-1	TGCGCCAGCAGGTTGTCGGGACTAGCGGGAGTCAATGAGCAGTTCTTC	CASRLSGLAGVNEQFF
TRBV3-1/TRBV3-2	TRBD1	NA	TRBJ1-2	TGTGCCAGCAGTCAATTGGACAGGGGTGCCTACACCTTC	CASSQLDRGAYTF
TRBV6-1	TRBD2	NA	TRBJ2-1	TGTGCCAGCAGTGACCATGGACTAGCGGAGCGGGACAATGAGCAGTTCTTC	CASSDHGLAERDNEQFF
TRBV7-9	TRBD1	NA	TRBJ1-2	TGTGCCAGCAGCGCCCGGACAGGACGGGACTATGGCTACACCTTC	CASSARTGRDYGYTF
TRBV9	TRBD2	NA	TRBJ2-1	TGTGCCAGCAGCACGGCTGGGCGGGGGTTCTTCAATGAGCAGTTCTTC	CASSTAGRGFFNEQFF
TRBV3-1/TRBV3-2	NA	NA	TRBJ1-1	TGTGCCAGCAGCCAAGTGGTTAGCGCCACTGAAGCTTTCTTT	CASSQVVSATEAFF
TRBV19	NA	NA	TRBJ2-7	TGTGCCAGTAGCCAAGTGGCGCGCGAGCAGTACTTC	CASSQVAREQYF
TRBV4-2	TRBD2	NA	TRBJ2-1	TGTGCCAGCAGCCAAGAGGCTAGCGGGAAGCAGTTCTTC	CASSQEASGKQFF